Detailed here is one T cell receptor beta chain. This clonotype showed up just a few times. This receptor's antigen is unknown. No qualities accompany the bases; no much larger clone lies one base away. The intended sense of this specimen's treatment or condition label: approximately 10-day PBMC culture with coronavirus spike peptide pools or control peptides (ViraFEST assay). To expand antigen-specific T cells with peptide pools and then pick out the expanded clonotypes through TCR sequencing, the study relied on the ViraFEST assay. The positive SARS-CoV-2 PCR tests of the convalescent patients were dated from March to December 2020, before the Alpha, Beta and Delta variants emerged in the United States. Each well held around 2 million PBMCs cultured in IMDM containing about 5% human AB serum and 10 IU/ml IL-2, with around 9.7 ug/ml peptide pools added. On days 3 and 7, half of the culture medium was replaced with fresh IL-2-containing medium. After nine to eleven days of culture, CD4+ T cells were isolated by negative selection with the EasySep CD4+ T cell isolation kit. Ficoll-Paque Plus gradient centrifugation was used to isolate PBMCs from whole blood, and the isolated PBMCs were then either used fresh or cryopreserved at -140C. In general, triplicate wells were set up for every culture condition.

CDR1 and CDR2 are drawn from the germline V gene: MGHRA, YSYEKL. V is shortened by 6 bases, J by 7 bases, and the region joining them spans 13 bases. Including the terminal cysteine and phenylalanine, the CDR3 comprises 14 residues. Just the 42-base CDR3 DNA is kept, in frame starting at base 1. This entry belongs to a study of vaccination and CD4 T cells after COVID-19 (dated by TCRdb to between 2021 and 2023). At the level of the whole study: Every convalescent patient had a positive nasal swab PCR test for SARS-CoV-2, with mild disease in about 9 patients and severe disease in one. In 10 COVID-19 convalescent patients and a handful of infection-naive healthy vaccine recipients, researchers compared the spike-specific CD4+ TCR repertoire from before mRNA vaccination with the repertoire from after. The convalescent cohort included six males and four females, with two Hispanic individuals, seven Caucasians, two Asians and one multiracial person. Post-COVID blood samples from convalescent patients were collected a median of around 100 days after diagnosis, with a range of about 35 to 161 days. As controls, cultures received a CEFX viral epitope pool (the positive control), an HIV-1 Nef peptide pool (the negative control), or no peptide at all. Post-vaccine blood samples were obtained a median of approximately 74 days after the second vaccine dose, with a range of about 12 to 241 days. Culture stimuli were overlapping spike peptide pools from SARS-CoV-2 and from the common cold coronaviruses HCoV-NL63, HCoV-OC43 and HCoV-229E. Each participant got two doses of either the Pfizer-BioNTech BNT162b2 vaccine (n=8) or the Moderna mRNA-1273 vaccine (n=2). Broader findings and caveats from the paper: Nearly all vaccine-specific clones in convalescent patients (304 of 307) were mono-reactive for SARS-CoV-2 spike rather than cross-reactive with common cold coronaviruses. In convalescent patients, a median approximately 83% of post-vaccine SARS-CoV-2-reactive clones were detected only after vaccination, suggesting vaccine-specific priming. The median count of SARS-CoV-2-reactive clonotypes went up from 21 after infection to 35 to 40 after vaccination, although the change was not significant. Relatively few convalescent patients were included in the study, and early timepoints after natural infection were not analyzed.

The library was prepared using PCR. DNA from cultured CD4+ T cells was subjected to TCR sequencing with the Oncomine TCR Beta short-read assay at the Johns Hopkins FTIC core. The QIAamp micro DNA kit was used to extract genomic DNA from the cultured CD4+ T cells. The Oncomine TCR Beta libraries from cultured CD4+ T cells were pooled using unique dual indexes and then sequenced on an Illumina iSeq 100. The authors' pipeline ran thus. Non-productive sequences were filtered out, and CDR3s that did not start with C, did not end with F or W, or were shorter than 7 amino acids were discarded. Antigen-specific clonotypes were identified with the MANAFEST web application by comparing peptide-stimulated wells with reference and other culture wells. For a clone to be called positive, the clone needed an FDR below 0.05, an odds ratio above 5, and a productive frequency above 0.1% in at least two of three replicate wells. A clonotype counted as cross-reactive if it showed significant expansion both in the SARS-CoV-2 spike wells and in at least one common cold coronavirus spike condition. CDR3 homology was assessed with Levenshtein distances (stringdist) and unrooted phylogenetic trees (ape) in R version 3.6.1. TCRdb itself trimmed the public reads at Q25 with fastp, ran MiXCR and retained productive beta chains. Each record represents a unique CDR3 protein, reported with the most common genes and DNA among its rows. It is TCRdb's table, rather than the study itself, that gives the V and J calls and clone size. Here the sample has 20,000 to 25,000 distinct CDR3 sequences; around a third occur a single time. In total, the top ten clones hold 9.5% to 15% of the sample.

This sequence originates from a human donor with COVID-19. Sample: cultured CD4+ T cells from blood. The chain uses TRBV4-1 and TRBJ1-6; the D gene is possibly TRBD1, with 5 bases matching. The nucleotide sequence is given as TGCGCCAGCAGTCTCGGGACGGGGAATTCACCCCTCCACTTT. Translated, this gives CASSLGTGNSPLHF.